This record concerns one TCR beta chain sequence. These data are taken from a study of technical replicates of blood from a few donors. Assay: immunoSEQ multiplex PCR; the TCRdb copy retains only in-frame clones and omits some. The table lists approximately 88,000 clones, about 96% of them singletons. Unmatched junction bases numbered 12, after V lost 10 bases and J lost 2 bases. CDR3 size: 14 residues. Per the germline V gene, CDR1 is SGHRS and CDR2 is YFSETQ. This TCR derives from a human donor in good health. This chain joins TRBV5-1 and TRBJ2-7; 7 bases align to TRBD1. Sequenced sample: T cells isolated from PBMCs. CDR3 region: CAGRIDTGAYEQYF. In nucleotides, the CDR3 is TGCGCCGGCCGAATTGATACAGGGGCCTACGAGCAGTACTTC.